A selection of T cell receptor beta chains follows, all from one sample in a study of technical replicates of blood from a handful of donors. Libraries were prepared by immunoSEQ multiplex PCR; TCRdb keeps only in-frame clonotypes and omits some of them. In the table there are under 100,000 clones, around 96% of which are singletons. Sequencing input: T cells isolated from PBMCs. Every receptor here comes from a human donor in good health. Both conserved end residues are trimmed from each CDR3. A D gene is named only where the DNA matches it firmly.

v_gene: TRBV4-3; j_gene: TRBJ2-1; d_gene: .; CDR3aa: ASSQVWRPPSIKYNEQF
v_gene: TRBV5-4; j_gene: TRBJ1-2; d_gene: TRBD1; CDR3aa: ASSQKSTGYGYT
v_gene: TRBV28; j_gene: TRBJ1-2; d_gene: TRBD1; CDR3aa: ASRPGQLYGYT
v_gene: TRBV27; j_gene: TRBJ2-7; d_gene: TRBD2; CDR3aa: ASSFTSGRTYEQY
v_gene: TRBV29-1; j_gene: TRBJ2-3; d_gene: TRBD1; CDR3aa: SVSFHRGRWTDTQY
v_gene: TRBV5-3; j_gene: TRBJ1-1; d_gene: .; CDR3aa: ARSPHSGVQDVNTEAF
v_gene: TRBV4-2; j_gene: TRBJ1-2; d_gene: TRBD1; CDR3aa: ASSQALGTGINYGYT
v_gene: TRBV30; j_gene: TRBJ1-5; d_gene: TRBD1; CDR3aa: AWSPPGQPMNQPQH
v_gene: TRBV5-1; j_gene: TRBJ2-7; d_gene: .; CDR3aa: ASTKETSASREQY
v_gene: TRBV5-1; j_gene: TRBJ2-5; d_gene: TRBD2; CDR3aa: ASSFGLAGDGETQY
v_gene: TRBV4-3; j_gene: TRBJ2-3; d_gene: .; CDR3aa: ASSQDVKAGTDTQY
v_gene: TRBV27; j_gene: TRBJ1-5; d_gene: .; CDR3aa: ASSLTGRDQPQH
v_gene: TRBV28; j_gene: TRBJ1-5; d_gene: .; CDR3aa: ASSFDQVRNQPQH
v_gene: TRBV11-3; j_gene: TRBJ2-5; d_gene: .; CDR3aa: ASSFTGLGMVAQY
v_gene: TRBV4-1; j_gene: TRBJ1-1; d_gene: .; CDR3aa: ASSQDLRDSDTEAF